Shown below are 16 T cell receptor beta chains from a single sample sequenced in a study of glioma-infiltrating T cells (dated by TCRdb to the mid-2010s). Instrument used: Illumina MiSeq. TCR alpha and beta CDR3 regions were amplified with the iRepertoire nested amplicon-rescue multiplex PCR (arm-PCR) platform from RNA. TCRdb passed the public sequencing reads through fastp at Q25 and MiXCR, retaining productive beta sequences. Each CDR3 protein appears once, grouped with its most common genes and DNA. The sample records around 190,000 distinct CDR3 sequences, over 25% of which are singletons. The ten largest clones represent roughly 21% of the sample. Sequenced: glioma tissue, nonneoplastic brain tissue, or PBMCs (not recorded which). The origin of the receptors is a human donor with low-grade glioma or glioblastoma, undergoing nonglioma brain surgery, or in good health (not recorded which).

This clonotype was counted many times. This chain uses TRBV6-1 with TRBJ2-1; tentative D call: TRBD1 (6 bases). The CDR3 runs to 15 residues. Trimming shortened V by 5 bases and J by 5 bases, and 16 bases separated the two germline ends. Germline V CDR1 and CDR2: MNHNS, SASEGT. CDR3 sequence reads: CASSYGQGQNNEQFF. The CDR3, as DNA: TGTGCCAGCAGTTACGGGCAGGGACAAAACAATGAGCAGTTCTTC.

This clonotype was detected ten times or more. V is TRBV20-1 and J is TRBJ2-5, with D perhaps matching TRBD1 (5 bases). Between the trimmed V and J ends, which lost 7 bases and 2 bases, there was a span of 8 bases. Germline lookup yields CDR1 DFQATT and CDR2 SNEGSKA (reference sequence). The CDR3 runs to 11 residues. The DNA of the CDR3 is TGCAGTGTAGGGGCGCAAGAGACCCAGTACTTC. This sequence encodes CSVGAQETQYF.

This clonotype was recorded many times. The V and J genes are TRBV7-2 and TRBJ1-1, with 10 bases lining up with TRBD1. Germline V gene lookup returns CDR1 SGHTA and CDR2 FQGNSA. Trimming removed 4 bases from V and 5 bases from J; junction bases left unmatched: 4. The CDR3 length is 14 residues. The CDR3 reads CASSYGQGGTEAFF. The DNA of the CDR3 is TGTGCCAGCAGCTACGGACAGGGGGGAACTGAAGCTTTCTTT.

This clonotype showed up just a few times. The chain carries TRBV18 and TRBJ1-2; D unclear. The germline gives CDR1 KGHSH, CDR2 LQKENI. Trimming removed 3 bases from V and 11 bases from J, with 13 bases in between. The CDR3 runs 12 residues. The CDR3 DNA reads TGTGCCAGCTCACCTGCGCCGGAGGGATACACCTTC. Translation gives CASSPAPEGYTF.

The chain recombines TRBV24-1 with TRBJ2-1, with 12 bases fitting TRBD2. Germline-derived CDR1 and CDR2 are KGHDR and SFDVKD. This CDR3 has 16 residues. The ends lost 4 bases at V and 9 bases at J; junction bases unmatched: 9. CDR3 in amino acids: CATSDPLAGGPGEQFF. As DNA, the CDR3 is TGTGCCACCAGTGACCCTCTAGCGGGAGGGCCAGGTGAGCAGTTCTTC.

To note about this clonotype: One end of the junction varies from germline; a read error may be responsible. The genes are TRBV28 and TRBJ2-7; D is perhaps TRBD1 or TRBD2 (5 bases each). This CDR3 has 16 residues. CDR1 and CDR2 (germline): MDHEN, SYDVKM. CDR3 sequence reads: CASSLHSGTPSYEQYF. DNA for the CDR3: TGCGCCAGCAGCCTCCATTCCGGGACCCCTTCCTACGAGCAGTACTTC. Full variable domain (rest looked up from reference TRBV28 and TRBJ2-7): DVKVTQSSRYLVKRTGEKVFLECVQDMDHENMFWYRQDPGLGLRLIYFSYDVKMKEKGDIPEGYSVSREKKERFSLILESASTNQTSMYLCASSLHSGTPSYEQYFGPGTRLTVT.

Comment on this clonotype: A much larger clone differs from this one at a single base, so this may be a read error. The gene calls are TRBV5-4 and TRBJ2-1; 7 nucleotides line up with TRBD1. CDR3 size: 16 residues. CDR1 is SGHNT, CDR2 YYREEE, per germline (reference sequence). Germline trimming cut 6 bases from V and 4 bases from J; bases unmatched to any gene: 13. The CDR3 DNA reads TGTGCCAGCACCTCCCCTCGGGACAGTCAATACAATGAGCAGTTCTTC. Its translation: CASTSPRDSQYNEQFF.

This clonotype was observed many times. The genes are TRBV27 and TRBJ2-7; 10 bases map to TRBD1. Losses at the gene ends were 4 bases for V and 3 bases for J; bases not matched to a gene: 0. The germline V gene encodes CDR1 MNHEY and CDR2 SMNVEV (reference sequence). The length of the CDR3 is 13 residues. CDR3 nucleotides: TGTGCCAGCAGTTGGGACAGGGGCTACGAGCAGTACTTC. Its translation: CASSWDRGYEQYF.

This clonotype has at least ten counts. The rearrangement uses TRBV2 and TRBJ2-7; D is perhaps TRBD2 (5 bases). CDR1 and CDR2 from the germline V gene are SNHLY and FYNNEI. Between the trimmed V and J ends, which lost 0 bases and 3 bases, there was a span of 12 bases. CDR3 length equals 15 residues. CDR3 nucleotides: TGTGCCAGCAGTGAAGCACGGGGATTTAACTACGAGCAGTACTTC. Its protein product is CASSEARGFNYEQYF. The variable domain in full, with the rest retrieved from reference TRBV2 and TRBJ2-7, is EPEVTQTPSHQVTQMGQEVILRCVPISNHLYFYWYRQILGQKVEFLVSFYNNEISEKSEIFDDQFSVERPDGSNFTLKIRSTKLEDSAMYFCASSEARGFNYEQYFGPGTRLTVT.

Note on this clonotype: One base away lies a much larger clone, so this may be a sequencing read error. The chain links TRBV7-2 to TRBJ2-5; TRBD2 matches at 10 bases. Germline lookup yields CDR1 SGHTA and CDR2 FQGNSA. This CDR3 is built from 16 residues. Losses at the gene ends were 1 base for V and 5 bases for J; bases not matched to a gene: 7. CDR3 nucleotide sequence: TGTGCCAGCAGCTTAGGTTGGTCTAGCGGGAGTGAGACCCAGTACTTC. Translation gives CASSLGWSSGSETQYF.

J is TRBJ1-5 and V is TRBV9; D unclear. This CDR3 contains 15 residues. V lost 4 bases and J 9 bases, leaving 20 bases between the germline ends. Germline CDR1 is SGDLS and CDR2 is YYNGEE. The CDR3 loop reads CASSPIKGVRAPQHF. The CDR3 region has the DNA TGTGCCAGCAGCCCTATCAAGGGAGTCCGGGCGCCCCAGCATTTT.

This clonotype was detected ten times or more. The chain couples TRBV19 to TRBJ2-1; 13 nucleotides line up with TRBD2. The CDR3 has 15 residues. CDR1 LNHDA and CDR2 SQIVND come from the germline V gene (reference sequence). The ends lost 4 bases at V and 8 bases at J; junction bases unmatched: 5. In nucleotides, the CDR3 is TGTGCCAGTAGTAGGGGACTAGCGGGGAGCGATGAGCAGTTCTTC. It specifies CASSRGLAGSDEQFF.

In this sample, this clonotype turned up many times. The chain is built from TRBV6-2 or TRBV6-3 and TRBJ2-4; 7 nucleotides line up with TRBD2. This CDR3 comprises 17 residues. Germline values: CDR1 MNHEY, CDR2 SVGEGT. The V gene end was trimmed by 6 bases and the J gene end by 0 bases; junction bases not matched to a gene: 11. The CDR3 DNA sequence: TGTGCCAGCAGAAAGAACAGCGGGACGATAGCCAAAAACATTCAGTACTTC. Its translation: CASRKNSGTIAKNIQYF.

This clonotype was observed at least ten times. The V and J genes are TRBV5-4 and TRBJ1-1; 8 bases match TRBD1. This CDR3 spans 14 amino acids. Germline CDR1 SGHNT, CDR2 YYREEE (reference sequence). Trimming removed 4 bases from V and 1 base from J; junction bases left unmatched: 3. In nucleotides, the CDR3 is TGTGCCAGCAGCGAGGGACAGGCGAACACTGAAGCTTTCTTT. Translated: CASSEGQANTEAFF.

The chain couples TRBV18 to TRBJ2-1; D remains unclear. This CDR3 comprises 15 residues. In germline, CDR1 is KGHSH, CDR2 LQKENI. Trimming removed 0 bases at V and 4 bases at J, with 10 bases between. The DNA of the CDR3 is TGTGCCAGCTCACCACCGAAGTTGGAATACAATGAGCAGTTCTTC. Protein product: CASSPPKLEYNEQFF.

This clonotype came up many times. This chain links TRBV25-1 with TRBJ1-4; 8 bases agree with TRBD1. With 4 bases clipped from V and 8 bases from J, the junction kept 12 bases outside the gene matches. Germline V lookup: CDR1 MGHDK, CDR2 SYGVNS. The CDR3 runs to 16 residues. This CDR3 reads CASSVSTGGRNEKLFF. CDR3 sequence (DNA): TGTGCCAGCAGTGTATCCACAGGGGGTAGAAACGAAAAACTGTTTTTT.